Below, one T cell receptor (beta chain) is given with its context. Its recognized antigen is unknown. No base quality values were provided; no much bigger clone lies one nucleotide off. For CDR1 and CDR2, the germline V gene (reference sequence) lists SGHKS and YYEKEE. Including cysteine and phenylalanine, the CDR3 has 14 amino acids. This entry keeps only the CDR3 DNA: 42 bases, framed from base 1. V sheds 0 bases and J sheds 3 bases, leaving 9 bases between their ends. Blood samples were collected up to 4 times in the first month after transplant and then at least monthly when available. The library was obtained by the immunoSEQ multiplex PCR assay. High-throughput TCR-beta CDR3 sequencing of genomic DNA from most patients was performed by Adaptive Biotechnologies. Regarding the original processing steps: Adaptive's ImmunoSEQ software was the source of the TCR sequencing data for 18 patients, while three other patients were processed with MiXCR and VDJtools. CDR3 nucleotide sequences shared between donor and recipient were removed because their origin could not be assigned. To count as alloreactive, a clone needed at least 2-fold expansion over unstimulated cells and a minimum CFSE-low frequency of 0.002% (template counts) or 0.001% (read counts). A clone was considered mappable if detected in the sequenced pre-transplant spleen, lymph node, or MLR CFSE-low populations of the donor or recipient. Cumulative frequency of alloreactive clones was calculated as a percentage of all sequences weighted by copy number. TCRdb's version of the immuneACCESS table is confined to in-frame rearrangements and falls short of the full clone set. An unresolved V gene accounts for under half of the shortfall where checked; the remainder is of unknown origin. V, J and clone size are those of that table, while D and trimming were read from the DNA. The sample table contains tens of thousands of clones; only one count was recorded for approximately 93% of them. The ten largest clones add up to 0.4% to 0.55% of the sample.

This record belongs to a study of graft-versus-host responses after intestinal transplantation (dated by TCRdb to about 2021). General notes on the study: Recipients received multivisceral, liver-intestinal, or isolated intestinal transplants. A peak of at least 4% donor T cells among recipient peripheral blood mononuclear cells was the definition used for donor T cell macrochimerism. Samples from a few later patients were sequenced in-house on an Illumina MiSeq with MiXCR processing rather than by the commercial service. Graft-versus-host and host-versus-graft alloreactive T cell clones were tracked in the graft, circulation and bone marrow after intestinal transplantation using bulk TCR-beta CDR3 sequencing. The cohort enrolled some 24 intestinal transplant recipients, one of whom was a retransplant, and 3 patients without pretransplant specimens were excluded. All recipients received anti-thymocyte globulin induction followed by maintenance tacrolimus and steroids for 3 to 4 years. Alloreactive clones were identified by sequencing pre-transplant mixed lymphocyte reaction products and comparing them with unstimulated pre-transplant donor and recipient T cells.

The paper as a whole reports these results and caveats: High GvH to HvG T cell clonal ratios were observed in the allografts of patients with donor T cell macrochimerism. Early after transplant, peak levels of circulating GvH clones were found to be associated with declines in HvG clones. The conclusions were limited by the relatively low number and heterogeneity of the intestinal transplant patients. GvH clones turned up in recipient bone marrow, with some appearing earlier in ileal mucosa or blood, a pattern consistent with an intestinal mucosal origin.

Here the sequenced sample was PBMCs, taken 156 days after intestinal transplant. The chain is assembled from TRBV5-5 and TRBJ2-5; the D gene remains uncertain. The TCR was taken from a human patient who received an intestinal transplant, so some T cells may come from the graft donor. The nucleotide sequence reads as follows: TGTGCCAGCAGCTTGGGGTCAGTAGAAGAGACCCAGTACTTC. This codes for CASSLGSVEETQYF.